These 8 T cell receptor beta chains share one sample of origin, sequenced in a study of T cell repertoires in cytomegalovirus infection. Their target antigens are unknown. TCRdb re-analysed the reads in MiXCR, keeping a single row per CDR3 protein. Counted here are hundreds of thousands of distinct CDR3 sequences, roughly 31% occurring once; the ten biggest clones make up around 15%. The sequenced sample was cultured CD8+ T cells from PBMCs, obtained from culture after CMV antigen stimulation. The source is a human donor in good health (CMV status not recorded). Some clones in this sample may be carry-over from other donors' samples.

This clonotype was counted ten times or more. The chain carries TRBV7-2 and TRBJ1-1; D gene ambiguous. The CDR3 runs to 15 residues. CDR1 and CDR2 (germline): SGHTA, FQGNSA. Trimming left V 3 bases short and J 0 bases short, with 11 bases between. The CDR3 reads CASSLWGSMNTEAFF. CDR3 bases: TGTGCCAGCAGCTTGTGGGGTTCCATGAACACTGAAGCTTTCTTT.

This chain connects TRBV6-4 to TRBJ2-6, with 9 nucleotides matching TRBD1. This CDR3 spans 14 amino acids. V trimming: 6 bases; J trimming: 4 bases; junction bases outside the gene matches: 1. CDR1 and CDR2 (germline): MRHNA, SNTAGT. The DNA of the CDR3 is TGTGCCAGCAGCGGGACAGGGGGGGCCAACGTCCTGACTTTC. Protein product: CASSGTGGANVLTF.

The rearrangement joins TRBV27 to TRBJ2-3; no firm D call. This CDR3 has 16 residues. Deletions cut 5 bases from V and 2 bases from J, with 17 bases between. Germline V gives CDR1 MNHEY, CDR2 SMNVEV (reference sequence). The CDR3 reads CASSPSERAPTDTQYF. The CDR3, as DNA: TGTGCCAGCAGTCCATCAGAAAGGGCCCCCACAGATACGCAGTATTTT.

This clonotype was detected only once. The chain couples TRBV6-1 to TRBJ2-3; D gene unclear. Per the germline V gene, CDR1 is MNHNS and CDR2 is SASEGT. Trimming pared 7 bases from V and 6 bases from J, leaving 8 bases between. This CDR3 region has 11 residues. As DNA, the CDR3 is TGTGCCAGCAATCCAGCGGATACGCAGTATTTT. It yields the protein CASNPADTQYF.

Regarding this clonotype: One junction end disagrees with the germline gene, perhaps due to a read error. The V gene is TRBV10-3, the J gene TRBJ1-1; D unresolved. Germline V gene sequence: CDR1 ENHRY, CDR2 SYGVKD. The CDR3 spans 15 residues. CDR3 residues: CAISEFRHRGTETFF. The CDR3 DNA reads TGTGCCATCAGTGAGTTTCGACACCGAGGCACTGAAACTTTCTTT.

A remark on this clonotype: A much larger clone differs by one base, so this may be a read error. The chain is built from TRBV12-3 or TRBV12-4 and TRBJ1-5; D unresolved. The CDR3 contains 13 residues. DNA for the CDR3: TGTGCCAGCAGCGAAAGACAAATCCAGCTCCAGCATTTT. Its protein is CASSERQIQLQHF.

The chain employs TRBV6-2 or TRBV6-3 and TRBJ2-5; tentatively, D is TRBD2 (6 bases). The CDR3 is 14 residues long. Germline values: CDR1 MNHEY, CDR2 SVGEGT. The V gene lost 6 bases and the J gene lost 1 base, with 12 bases spanning the gap. The CDR3 region has the DNA TGTGCCAGCAGCTTCTTAGCGGCCCAAGAGACCCAGTACTTC. This sequence encodes CASSFLAAQETQYF.

This clonotype showed up many times. J is TRBJ2-2 and V is TRBV7-2; D gene uncertain. The V gene's germline CDR1 is SGHTA and CDR2 FQGNSA. CDR3 size: 17 residues. Trimming took off 7 bases at V and 0 bases at J, with 18 bases between the two ends. CDR3 residues: CASTDLFITPNTGELFF. The CDR3 nucleotides read TGTGCCAGCACCGACCTATTTATAACGCCGAACACCGGGGAGCTGTTTTTT.